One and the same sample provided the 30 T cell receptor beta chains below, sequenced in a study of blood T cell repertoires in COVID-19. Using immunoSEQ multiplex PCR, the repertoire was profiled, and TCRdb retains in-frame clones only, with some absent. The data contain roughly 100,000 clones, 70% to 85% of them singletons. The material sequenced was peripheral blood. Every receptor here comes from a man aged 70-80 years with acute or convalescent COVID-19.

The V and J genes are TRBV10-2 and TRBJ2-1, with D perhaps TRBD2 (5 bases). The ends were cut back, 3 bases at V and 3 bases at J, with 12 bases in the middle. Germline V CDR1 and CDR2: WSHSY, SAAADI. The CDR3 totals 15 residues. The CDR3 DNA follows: TGCGCCAGCAGTGATCGGAGCGGTTACTACAATGAGCAGTTCTTC. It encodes CASSDRSGYYNEQFF.

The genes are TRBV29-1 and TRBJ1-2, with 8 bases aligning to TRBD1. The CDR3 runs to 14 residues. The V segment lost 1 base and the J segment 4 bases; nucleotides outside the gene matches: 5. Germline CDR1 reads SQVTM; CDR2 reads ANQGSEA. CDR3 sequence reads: CSVEVNRGTYGYTF. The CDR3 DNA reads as TGCAGCGTTGAAGTAAACAGGGGGACCTATGGCTACACCTTC.

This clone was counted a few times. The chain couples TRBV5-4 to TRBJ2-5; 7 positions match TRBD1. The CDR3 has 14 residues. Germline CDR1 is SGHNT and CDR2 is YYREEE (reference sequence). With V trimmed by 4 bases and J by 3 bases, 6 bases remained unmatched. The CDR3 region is CASSMGTAEETQYF. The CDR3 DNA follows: TGTGCCAGCAGCATGGGGACAGCAGAAGAGACCCAGTACTTC.

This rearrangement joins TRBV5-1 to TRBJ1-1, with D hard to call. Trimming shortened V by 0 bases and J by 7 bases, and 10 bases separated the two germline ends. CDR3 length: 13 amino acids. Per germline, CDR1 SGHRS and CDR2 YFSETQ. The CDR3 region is CASSLALGIEAFF. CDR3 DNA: TGCGCCAGCAGCTTGGCCCTCGGGATTGAAGCTTTCTTT.

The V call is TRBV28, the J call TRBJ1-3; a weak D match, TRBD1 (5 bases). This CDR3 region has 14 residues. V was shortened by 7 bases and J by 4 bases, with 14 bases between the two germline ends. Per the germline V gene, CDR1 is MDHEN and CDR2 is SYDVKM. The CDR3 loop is CASKTGETGNTIYF. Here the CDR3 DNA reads TGTGCCAGCAAGACGGGGGAGACGGGAAACACCATATATTTT.

CDR3 sequence (DNA): TGTGCCAGCAGCTTGGCCCGGGAGGATTTCGAAGAGACCCAGTACTTC. Translating gives CASSLAREDFEETQYF. The chain recombines TRBV5-4 with TRBJ2-5; 7 nucleotides align to TRBD2. Germline CDR1 SGHNT, CDR2 YYREEE (reference sequence). The CDR3 has 16 amino acids. The junction had 8 bases not matched to a gene; V was cut back by 0 bases and J by 3 bases.

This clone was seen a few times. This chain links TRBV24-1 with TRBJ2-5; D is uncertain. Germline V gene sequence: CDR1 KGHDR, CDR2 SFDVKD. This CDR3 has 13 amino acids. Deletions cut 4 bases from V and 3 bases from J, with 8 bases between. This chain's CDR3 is CATSDDMKETQYF. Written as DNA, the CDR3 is TGTGCCACCAGTGACGACATGAAAGAGACCCAGTACTTC.

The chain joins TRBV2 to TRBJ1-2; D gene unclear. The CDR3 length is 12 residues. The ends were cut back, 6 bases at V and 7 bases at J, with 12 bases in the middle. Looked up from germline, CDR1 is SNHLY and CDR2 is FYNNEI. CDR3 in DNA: TGTGCCAGCAGAGGGAGTAAAGGTGGCTACACCTTC. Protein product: CASRGSKGGYTF. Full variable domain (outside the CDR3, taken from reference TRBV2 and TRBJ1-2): EPEVTQTPSHQVTQMGQEVILRCVPISNHLYFYWYRQILGQKVEFLVSFYNNEISEKSEIFDDQFSVERPDGSNFTLKIRSTKLEDSAMYFCASRGSKGGYTFGSGTRLTVV.

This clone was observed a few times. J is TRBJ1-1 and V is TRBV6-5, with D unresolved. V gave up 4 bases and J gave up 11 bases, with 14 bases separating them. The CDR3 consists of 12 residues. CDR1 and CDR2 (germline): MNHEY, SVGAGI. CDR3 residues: CASSSAREGAFF. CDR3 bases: TGTGCCAGCAGTTCGGCGAGGGAAGGGGCTTTCTTT.

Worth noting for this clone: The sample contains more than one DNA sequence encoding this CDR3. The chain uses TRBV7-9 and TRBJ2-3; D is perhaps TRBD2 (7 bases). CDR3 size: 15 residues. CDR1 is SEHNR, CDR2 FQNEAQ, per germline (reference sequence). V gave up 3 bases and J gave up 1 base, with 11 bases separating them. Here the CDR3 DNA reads TGTGCCAGCAGCTTGGGGGCGGGGGGCACAGATACGCAGTATTTT. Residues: CASSLGAGGTDTQYF.

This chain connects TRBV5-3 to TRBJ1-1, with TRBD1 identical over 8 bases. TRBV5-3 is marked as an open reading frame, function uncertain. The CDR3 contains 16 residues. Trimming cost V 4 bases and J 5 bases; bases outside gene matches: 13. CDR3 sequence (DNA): TGTGCCAGAAGCCCTCTAGACAGGGGCAGTCGGACTGAAGCTTTCTTT. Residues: CARSPLDRGSRTEAFF.

The CDR3 sequence is CASVRTGGNTEAFF. CDR3 coding DNA: TGTGCCAGCGTTCGGACAGGGGGCAACACTGAAGCTTTCTTT. The V and J genes are TRBV6-5 and TRBJ1-1, with 11 bases aligning to TRBD1. CDR3 length equals 14 residues. Germline V lookup: CDR1 MNHEY, CDR2 SVGAGI. V shed 8 bases, J shed 2 bases, and the junction held 4 bases outside the gene matches.

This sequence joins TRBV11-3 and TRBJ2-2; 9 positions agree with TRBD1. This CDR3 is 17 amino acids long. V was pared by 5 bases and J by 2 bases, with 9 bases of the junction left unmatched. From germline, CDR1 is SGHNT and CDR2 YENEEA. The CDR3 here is CASSTPGQGRNTGELFF. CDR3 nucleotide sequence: TGTGCCAGCAGCACACCGGGACAGGGAAGAAACACCGGGGAGCTGTTTTTT.

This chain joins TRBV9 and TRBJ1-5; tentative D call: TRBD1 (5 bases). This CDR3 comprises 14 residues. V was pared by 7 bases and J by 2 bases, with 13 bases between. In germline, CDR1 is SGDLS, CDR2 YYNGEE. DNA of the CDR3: TGTGCCAGCTCCGGGGACTACGGCAATCAGCCCCAGCATTTT. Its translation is CASSGDYGNQPQHF.

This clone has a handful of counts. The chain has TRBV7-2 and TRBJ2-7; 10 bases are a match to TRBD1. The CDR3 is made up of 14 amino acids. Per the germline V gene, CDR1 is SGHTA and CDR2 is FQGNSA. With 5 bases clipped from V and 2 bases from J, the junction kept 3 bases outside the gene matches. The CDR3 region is CASSPGQGAYEQYF. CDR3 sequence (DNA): TGTGCCAGCAGCCCCGGACAGGGGGCCTACGAGCAGTACTTC. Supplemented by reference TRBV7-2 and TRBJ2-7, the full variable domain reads GAGVSQSPSNKVTEKGKDVELRCDPISGHTALYWYRQSLGQGLEFLIYFQGNSAPDKSGLPSDRFSAERTGGSVSTLTIQRTQQEDSAVYLCASSPGQGAYEQYFGPGTRLTVT.

This CDR3 is CSASGVPTTVTGSYNEQFF. CDR3 coding DNA: TGCAGTGCTAGTGGCGTTCCGACCACAGTGACGGGATCATACAATGAGCAGTTCTTC. The J gene is TRBJ2-1, the V gene TRBV20-1; possible D gene TRBD2, 5 bases. The CDR3 loop spans 19 amino acids. Germline V lookup: CDR1 DFQATT, CDR2 SNEGSKA (reference sequence). V lost 3 bases and J 4 bases, leaving 28 bases between the germline ends.

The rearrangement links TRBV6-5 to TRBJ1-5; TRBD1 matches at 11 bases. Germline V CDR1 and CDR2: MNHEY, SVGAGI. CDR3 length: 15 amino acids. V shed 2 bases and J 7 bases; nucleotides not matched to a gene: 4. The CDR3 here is CASSYRTGGDQPQHF. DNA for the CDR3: TGTGCCAGCAGTTACCGGACAGGGGGCGACCAGCCCCAGCATTTT.

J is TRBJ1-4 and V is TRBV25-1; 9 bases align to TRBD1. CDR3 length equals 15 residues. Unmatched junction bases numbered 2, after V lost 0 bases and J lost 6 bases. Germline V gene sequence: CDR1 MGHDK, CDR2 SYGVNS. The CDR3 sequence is CASSEYGTGYEKLFF. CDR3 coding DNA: TGTGCCAGCAGTGAATACGGGACAGGGTATGAAAAACTGTTTTTT.

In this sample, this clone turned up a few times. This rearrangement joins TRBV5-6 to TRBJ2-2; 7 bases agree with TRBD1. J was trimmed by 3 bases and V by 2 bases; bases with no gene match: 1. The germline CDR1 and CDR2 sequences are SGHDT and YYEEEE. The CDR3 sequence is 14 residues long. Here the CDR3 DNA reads TGTGCCAGCAGCTTTAGGGGGCACACCGGGGAGCTGTTTTTT. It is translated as CASSFRGHTGELFF. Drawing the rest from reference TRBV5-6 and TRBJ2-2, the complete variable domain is DAGVTQSPTHLIKTRGQQVTLRCSPKSGHDTVSWYQQALGQGPQFIFQYYEEEERQRGNFPDRFSGHQFPNYSSELNVNALLLGDSALYLCASSFRGHTGELFFGEGSRLTVL.

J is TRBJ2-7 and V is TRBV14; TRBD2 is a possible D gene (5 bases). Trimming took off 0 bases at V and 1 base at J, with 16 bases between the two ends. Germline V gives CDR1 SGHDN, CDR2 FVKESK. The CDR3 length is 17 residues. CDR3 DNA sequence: TGTGCCAGCAGCCAAGAGTTGAGGCTAGCCGGATCCTACGAGCAGTACTTC. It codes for CASSQELRLAGSYEQYF.

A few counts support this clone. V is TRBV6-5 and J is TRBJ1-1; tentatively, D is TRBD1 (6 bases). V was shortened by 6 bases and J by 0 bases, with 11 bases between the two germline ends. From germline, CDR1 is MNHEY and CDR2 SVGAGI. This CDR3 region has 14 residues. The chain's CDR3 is CASSQRGMNTEAFF. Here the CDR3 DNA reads TGTGCCAGCAGCCAAAGGGGGATGAACACTGAAGCTTTCTTT.

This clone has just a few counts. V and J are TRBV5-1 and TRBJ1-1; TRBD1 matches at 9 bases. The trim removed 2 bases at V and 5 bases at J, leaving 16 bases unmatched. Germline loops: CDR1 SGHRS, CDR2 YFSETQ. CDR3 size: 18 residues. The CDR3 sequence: CASSLQSTPGQGSTEAFF. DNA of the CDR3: TGCGCCAGCAGCTTACAAAGTACTCCGGGACAGGGTTCTACTGAAGCTTTCTTT.

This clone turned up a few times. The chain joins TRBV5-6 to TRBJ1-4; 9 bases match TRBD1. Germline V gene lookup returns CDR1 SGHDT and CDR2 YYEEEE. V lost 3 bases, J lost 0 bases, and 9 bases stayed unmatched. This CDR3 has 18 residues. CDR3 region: CASSSPGQGSTTNEKLFF. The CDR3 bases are TGTGCCAGCAGCTCGCCTGGACAGGGGTCAACAACTAATGAAAAACTGTTTTTT.

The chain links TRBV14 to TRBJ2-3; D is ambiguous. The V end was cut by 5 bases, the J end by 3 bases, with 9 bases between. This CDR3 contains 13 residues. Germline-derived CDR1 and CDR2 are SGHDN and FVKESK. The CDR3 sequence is CASSSRLTDTQYF. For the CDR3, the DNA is TGTGCCAGCAGCTCACGACTGACAGATACGCAGTATTTT.

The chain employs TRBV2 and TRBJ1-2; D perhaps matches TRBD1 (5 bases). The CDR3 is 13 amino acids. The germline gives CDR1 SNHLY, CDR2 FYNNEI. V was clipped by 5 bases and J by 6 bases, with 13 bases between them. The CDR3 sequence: CASSPRQGDGYTF. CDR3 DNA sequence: TGTGCCAGCAGTCCCAGACAAGGGGATGGCTACACCTTC.

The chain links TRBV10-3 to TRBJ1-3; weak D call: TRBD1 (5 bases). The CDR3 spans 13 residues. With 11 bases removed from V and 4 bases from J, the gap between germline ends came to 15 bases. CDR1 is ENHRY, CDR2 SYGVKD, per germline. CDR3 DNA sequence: TGTGCCCTCTCCGGAGGGGAGGGAAACACCATATATTTT. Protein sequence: CALSGGEGNTIYF.

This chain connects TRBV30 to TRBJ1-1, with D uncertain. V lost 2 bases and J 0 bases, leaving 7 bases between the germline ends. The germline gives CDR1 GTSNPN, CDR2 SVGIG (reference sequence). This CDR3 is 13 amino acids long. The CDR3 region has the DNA TGTGCCTGGAGTACGGGGATGAACACTGAAGCTTTCTTT. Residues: CAWSTGMNTEAFF.

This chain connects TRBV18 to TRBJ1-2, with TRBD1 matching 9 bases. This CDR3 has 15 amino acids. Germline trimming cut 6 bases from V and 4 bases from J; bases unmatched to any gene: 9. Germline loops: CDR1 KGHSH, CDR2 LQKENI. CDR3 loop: CASSPGQGIFYGYTF. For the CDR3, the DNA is TGTGCCAGCTCTCCCGGACAGGGGATTTTCTATGGCTACACCTTC.

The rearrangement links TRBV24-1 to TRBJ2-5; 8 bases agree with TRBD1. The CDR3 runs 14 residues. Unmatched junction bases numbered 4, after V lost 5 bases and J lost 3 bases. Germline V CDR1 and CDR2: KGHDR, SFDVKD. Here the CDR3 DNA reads TGTGCCACCAGTGCGGCGACAGGGGAAGAGACCCAGTACTTC. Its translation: CATSAATGEETQYF.

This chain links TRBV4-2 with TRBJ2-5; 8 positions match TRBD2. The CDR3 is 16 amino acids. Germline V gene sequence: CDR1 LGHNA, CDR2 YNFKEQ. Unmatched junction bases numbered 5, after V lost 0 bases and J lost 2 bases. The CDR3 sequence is CASSQDILAAQETQYF. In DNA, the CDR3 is TGTGCCAGCAGCCAAGATATACTAGCGGCACAAGAGACCCAGTACTTC.